This T cell receptor beta chain is drawn from a study of blood T cell repertoires in COVID-19. Across the study: Specimens from acute and convalescent COVID-19 originated in the United States, Italy and Spain. PBMCs, B-cell-depleted T cells, or T cells provided the cDNA or gDNA that made up the material.

The CDR3 length is 15 residues. CDR1 is SNHLY, CDR2 FYNNEI, per germline. The trim removed 4 bases at V and 3 bases at J, leaving 4 bases unmatched. Per the original methods: Reference gene primer amplification in the assay estimated nucleated cell counts. This table comes from immunoSEQ multiplex PCR, and its TCRdb copy is limited to in-frame clones, with some not included. V, J and clone size were drawn from that table, and D and trimming were deduced from the DNA. The sample includes more than 65,000 clones, more than 70% seen only once; the top ten take about 6%. The sample was peripheral blood. This TCR derives from a woman aged 55 to 70 with acute or convalescent COVID-19. This chain links TRBV2 with TRBJ2-1, with 9 bases aligning to TRBD2. In DNA form, the CDR3 reads TGTGCCAGCAGTGCTTCTAGCGGGGACTACAATGAGCAGTTCTTC. Its translation: CASSASSGDYNEQFF.